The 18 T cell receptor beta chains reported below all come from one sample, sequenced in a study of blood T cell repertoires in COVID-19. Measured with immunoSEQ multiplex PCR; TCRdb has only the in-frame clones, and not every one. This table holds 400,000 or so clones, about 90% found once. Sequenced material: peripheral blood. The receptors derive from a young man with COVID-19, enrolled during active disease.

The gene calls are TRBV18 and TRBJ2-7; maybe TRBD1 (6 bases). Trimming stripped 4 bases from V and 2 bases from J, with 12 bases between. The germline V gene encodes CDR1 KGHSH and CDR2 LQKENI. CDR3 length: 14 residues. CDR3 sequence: CASSLTGPPYEQYF. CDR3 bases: TGTGCCAGCTCACTAACAGGGCCTCCCTACGAGCAGTACTTC.

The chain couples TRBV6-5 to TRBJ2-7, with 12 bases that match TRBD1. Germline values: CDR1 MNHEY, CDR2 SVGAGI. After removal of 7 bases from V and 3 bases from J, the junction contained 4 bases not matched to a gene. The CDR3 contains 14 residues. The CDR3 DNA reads TGTGCCAGCATCGGGACAGGGGGCGGCTACGAGCAGTACTTC. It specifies CASIGTGGGYEQYF.

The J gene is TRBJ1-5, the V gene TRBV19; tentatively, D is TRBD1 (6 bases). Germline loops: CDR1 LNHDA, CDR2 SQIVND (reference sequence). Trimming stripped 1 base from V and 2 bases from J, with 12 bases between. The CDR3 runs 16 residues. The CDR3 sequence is CASSIGRGGRNQPQHF. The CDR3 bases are TGTGCCAGTAGTATAGGGAGGGGGGGCCGCAATCAGCCCCAGCATTTT.

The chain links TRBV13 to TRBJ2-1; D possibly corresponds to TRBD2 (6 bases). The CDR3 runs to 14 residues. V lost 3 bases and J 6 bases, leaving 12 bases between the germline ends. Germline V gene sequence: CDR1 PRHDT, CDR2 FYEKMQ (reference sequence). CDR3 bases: TGTGCCAGCAGCTTTCCTGGGGGGTTCAATGAGCAGTTCTTC. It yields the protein CASSFPGGFNEQFF.

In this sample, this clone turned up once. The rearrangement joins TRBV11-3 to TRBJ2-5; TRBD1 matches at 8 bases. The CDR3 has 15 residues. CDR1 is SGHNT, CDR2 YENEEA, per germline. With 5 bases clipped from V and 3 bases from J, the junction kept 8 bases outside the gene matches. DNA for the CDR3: TGTGCCAGCAGCAAACTGACAGGGGTCGAAGAGACCCAGTACTTC. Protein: CASSKLTGVEETQYF.

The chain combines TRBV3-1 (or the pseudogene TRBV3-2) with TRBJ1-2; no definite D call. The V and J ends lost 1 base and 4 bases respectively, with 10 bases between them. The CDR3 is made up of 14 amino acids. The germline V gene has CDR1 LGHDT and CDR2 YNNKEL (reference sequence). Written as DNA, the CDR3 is TGTGCCAGCAGCCAAGGTCATCGGGGCTATGGCTACACCTTC. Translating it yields CASSQGHRGYGYTF.

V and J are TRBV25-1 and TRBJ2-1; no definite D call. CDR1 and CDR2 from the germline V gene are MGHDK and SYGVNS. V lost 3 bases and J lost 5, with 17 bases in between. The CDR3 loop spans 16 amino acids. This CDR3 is CASSDGLGLSNNEQFF. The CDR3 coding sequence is TGTGCCAGCAGTGACGGCCTTGGGCTGTCGAACAATGAGCAGTTCTTC.

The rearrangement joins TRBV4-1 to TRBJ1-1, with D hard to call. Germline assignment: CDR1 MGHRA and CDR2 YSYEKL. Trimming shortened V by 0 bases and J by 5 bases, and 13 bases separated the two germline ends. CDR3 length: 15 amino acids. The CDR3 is CASSQDGRVGTEAFF. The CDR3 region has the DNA TGCGCCAGCAGCCAAGATGGGCGGGTTGGGACTGAAGCTTTCTTT.

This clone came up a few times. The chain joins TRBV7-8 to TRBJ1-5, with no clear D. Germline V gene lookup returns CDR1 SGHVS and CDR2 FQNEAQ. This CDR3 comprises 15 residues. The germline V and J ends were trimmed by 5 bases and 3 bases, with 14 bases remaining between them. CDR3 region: CASSLVGGFNQPQHF. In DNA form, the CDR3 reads TGTGCCAGCAGCCTAGTGGGAGGTTTCAATCAGCCCCAGCATTTT.

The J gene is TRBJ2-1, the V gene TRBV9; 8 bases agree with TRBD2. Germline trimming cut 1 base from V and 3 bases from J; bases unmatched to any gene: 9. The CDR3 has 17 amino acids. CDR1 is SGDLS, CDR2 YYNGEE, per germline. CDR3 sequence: CASSVPTGREGYNEQFF. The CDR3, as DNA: TGTGCCAGCAGCGTACCCACCGGGAGGGAGGGCTACAATGAGCAGTTCTTC.

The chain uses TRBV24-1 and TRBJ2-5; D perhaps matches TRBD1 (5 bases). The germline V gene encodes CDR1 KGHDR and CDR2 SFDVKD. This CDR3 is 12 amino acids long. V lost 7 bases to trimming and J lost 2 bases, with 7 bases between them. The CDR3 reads CATSQGQETQYF. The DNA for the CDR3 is TGTGCCACCAGCCAGGGTCAAGAGACCCAGTACTTC.

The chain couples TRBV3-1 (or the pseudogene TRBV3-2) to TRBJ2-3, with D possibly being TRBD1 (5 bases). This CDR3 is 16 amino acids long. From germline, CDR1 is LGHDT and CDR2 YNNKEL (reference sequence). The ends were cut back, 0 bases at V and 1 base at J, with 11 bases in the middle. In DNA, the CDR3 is TGTGCCAGCAGCCAAGATTTGGGGCGGCGCACAGATACGCAGTATTTT. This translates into CASSQDLGRRTDTQYF.

The CDR3 sequence: CASSYQVTGELFF. CDR3 DNA: TGTGCCAGCAGCTATCAGGTCACCGGGGAGCTGTTTTTT. V gene TRBV7-3 combines with J gene TRBJ2-2, with no clear D. The CDR3 extends over 13 amino acids. Germline CDR1 and CDR2: SGHTA and FQGTGA. V was clipped by 4 bases and J by 4 bases, with 7 bases between them.

The CDR3 nucleotides are TGCGCCAGCAGCTTGGGTTGGGGGGTAAGCTCCTACAATGAGCAGTTCTTC. Translating it yields CASSLGWGVSSYNEQFF. The genes are TRBV5-1 and TRBJ2-1; weak D call: TRBD2 (6 bases). This CDR3 is built from 17 residues. V gave up 0 bases and J gave up 0 bases, with 13 bases separating them. The V gene's germline CDR1 is SGHRS and CDR2 YFSETQ.

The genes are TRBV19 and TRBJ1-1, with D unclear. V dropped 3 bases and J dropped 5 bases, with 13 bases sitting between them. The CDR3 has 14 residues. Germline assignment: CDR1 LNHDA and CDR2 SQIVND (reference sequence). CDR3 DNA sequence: TGTGCCAGTAGTATGCAGCCCGCGGGAACTGAAGCTTTCTTT. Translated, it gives CASSMQPAGTEAFF.

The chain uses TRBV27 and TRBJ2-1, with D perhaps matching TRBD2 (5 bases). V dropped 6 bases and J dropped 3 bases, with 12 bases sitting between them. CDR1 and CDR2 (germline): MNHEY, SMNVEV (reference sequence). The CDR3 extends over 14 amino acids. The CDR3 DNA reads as TGTGCCAGCAGCCGGGGTGCAAACTACAATGAGCAGTTCTTC. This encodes CASSRGANYNEQFF.

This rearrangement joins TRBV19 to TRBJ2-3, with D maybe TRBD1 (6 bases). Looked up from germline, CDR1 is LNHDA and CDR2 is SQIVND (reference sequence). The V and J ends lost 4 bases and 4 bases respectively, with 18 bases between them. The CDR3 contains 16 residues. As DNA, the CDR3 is TGTGCCAGTAGTACCGCAGGGGCGCAGGGTCCAGATACGCAGTATTTT. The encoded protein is CASSTAGAQGPDTQYF.

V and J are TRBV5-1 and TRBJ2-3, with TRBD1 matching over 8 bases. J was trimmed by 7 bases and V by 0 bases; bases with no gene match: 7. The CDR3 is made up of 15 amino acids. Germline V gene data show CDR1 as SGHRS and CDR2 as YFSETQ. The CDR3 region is CASSLGTGIANTQYF. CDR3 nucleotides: TGCGCCAGCAGCTTGGGGACAGGGATTGCAAATACGCAGTATTTT.